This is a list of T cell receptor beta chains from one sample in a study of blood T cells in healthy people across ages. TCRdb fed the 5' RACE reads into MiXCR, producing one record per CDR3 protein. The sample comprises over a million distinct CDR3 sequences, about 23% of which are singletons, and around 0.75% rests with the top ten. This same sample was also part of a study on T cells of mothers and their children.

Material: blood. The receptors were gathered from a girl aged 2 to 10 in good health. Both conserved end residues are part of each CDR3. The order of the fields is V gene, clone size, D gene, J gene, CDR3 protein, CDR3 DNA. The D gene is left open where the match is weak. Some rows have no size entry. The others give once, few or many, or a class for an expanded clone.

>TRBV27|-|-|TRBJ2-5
CASSLGGPPVGETQYF
TGTGCCAGCAGTTTAGGAGGGCCCCCAGTAGGAGAGACCCAGTACTTC
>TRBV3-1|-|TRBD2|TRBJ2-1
CASSRGLAGGLYNEQFF
TGTGCCAGCAGCCGTGGACTAGCGGGGGGACTCTACAATGAGCAGTTCTTC
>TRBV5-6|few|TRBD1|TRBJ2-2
CASSPGQEELFF
TGTGCCAGCAGCCCGGGACAGGAGGAGCTGTTTTTT
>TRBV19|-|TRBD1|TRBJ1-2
CASSIMGGGLGYTF
TGTGCCAGTAGTATAATGGGAGGGGGCCTTGGCTACACCTTC
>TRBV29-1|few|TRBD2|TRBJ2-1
CSVVGTSGNQQFF
TGCAGCGTTGTTGGGACTAGCGGGAATCAGCAGTTCTTC
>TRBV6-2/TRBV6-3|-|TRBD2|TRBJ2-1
CASSTGTNNEQFF
TGTGCCAGCAGCACCGGGACTAACAATGAGCAGTTCTTC
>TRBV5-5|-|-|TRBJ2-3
CASSSRRGEDTRYF
TGTGCCAGCAGCTCGAGACGAGGGGAAGATACGCGGTATTTT
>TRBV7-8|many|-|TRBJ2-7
CASSQAWDASYEQYF
TGTGCCAGCAGCCAGGCATGGGACGCTTCCTACGAGCAGTACTTC
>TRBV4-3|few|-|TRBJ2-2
CASSQGTSTGELFF
TGCGCCAGCAGCCAAGGGACATCCACCGGGGAGCTGTTTTTT
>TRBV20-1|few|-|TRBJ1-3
CSARDTGEPGNTIYF
TGCAGTGCTAGAGATACGGGGGAACCTGGAAACACCATATATTTT
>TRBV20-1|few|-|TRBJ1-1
CSAPTGTEGEAFF
TGCAGTGCTCCAACAGGAACCGAGGGTGAAGCTTTCTTT
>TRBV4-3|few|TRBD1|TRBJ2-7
CASSTHRGPLYEQYF
TGCGCCAGCAGCACACACAGGGGTCCCCTCTACGAGCAGTACTTC
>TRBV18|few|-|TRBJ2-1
CASSPALGSNEQFF
TGTGCCAGCTCACCCGCCCTTGGGAGCAATGAGCAGTTCTTC
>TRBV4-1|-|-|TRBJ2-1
CASSQDWSYNEQFF
TGCGCCAGCAGCCAAGATTGGTCCTACAATGAGCAGTTCTTC
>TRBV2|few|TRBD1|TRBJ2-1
CATTTGTGWDEQFF
TGTGCCACCACAACCGGGACAGGGTGGGATGAGCAGTTCTTC
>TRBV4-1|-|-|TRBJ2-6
CASSLLGAIGANVLTF
TGCGCCAGCAGCCTCCTTGGGGCAATCGGGGCCAACGTCCTGACTTTC
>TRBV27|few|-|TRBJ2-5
CASSFLGTIGETQYF
TGTGCCAGCAGTTTTTTAGGGACGATAGGGGAGACCCAGTACTTC